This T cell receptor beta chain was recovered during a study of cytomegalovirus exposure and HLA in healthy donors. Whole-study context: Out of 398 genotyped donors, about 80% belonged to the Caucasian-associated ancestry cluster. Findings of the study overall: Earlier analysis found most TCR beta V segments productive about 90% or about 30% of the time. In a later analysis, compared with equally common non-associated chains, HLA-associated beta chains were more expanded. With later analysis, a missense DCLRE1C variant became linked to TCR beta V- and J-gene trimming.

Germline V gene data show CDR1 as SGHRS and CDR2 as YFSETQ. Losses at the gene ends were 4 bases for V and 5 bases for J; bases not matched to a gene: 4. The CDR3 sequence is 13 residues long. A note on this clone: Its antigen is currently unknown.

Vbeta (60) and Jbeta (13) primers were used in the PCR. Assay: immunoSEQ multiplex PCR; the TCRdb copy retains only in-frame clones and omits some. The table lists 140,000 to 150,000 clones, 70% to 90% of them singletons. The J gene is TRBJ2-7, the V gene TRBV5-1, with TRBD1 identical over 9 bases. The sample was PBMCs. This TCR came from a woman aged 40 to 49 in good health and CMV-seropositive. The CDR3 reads CASSGQGWDEQYF. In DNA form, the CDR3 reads TGCGCCAGCAGCGGACAGGGGTGGGACGAGCAGTACTTC.